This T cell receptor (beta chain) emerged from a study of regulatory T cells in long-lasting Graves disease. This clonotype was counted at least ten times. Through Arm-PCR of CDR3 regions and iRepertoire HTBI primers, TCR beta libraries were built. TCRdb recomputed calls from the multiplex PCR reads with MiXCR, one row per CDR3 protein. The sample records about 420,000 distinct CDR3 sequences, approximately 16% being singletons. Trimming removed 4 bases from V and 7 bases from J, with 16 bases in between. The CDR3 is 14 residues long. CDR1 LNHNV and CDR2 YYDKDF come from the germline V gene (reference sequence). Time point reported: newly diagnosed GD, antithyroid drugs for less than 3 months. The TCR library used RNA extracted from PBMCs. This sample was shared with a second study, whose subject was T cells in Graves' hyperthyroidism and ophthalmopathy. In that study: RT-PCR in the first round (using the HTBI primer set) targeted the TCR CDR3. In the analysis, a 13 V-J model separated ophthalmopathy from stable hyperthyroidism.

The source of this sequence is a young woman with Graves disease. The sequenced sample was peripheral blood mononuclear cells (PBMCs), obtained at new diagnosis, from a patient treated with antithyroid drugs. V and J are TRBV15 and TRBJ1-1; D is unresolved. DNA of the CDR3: TGTGCCACCAGCACGGGCTACGTTGCTGTTGAAGCTTTCTTT. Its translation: CATSTGYVAVEAFF.